A selection of T cell receptor beta chains follows, all from one sample in a study of memory CD4+ T cells and cytomegalovirus serostatus. Data came from immunoSEQ multiplex PCR; TCRdb stores just in-frame clones and leaves some out. The sample has tens of thousands of clones; roughly three quarters are singletons. The sequenced sample was memory CD4+ T cells from blood. The receptors shown here come from an adult in good health and CMV-seronegative. Both conserved end residues are part of each CDR3. Each record gives: J gene, V gene, D gene, clone size, CDR3 protein. A D gene is named only where the DNA matches it firmly. Size is stated for part of the rows, as once, few or many counts, or as a class when the clone is expanded.

j_call: TRBJ1-1
v_call: TRBV25-1
d_call: -
clone_size: -
cdr3_aa: CASSVMGRGEAFF

j_call: TRBJ2-2
v_call: TRBV10-3
d_call: -
clone_size: -
cdr3_aa: CATGQGGGTGELFF

j_call: TRBJ2-3
v_call: TRBV2
d_call: TRBD2
clone_size: -
cdr3_aa: CASTETGGGAGNTQYF

j_call: TRBJ1-2
v_call: TRBV6-1
d_call: -
clone_size: few
cdr3_aa: CASSVEDGANYGYTF

j_call: TRBJ1-1
v_call: TRBV5-6
d_call: TRBD1
clone_size: -
cdr3_aa: CASSIIWDSNTEAFF

j_call: TRBJ2-1
v_call: TRBV7-9
d_call: TRBD2
clone_size: -
cdr3_aa: CASSFEGLVDNEQFF

j_call: TRBJ2-3
v_call: TRBV19
d_call: -
clone_size: -
cdr3_aa: CASLDPTDTQYF

j_call: TRBJ2-5
v_call: TRBV7-2
d_call: TRBD2
clone_size: -
cdr3_aa: CASSLGSGRGGQETQYF

j_call: TRBJ2-6
v_call: TRBV6-5
d_call: -
clone_size: -
cdr3_aa: CASRRAGANVLTF

j_call: TRBJ2-7
v_call: TRBV5-1
d_call: -
clone_size: -
cdr3_aa: CASSVDGSSYEQYF

j_call: TRBJ2-7
v_call: TRBV7-2
d_call: TRBD1
clone_size: -
cdr3_aa: CASSWGQLYEQYF

j_call: TRBJ1-3
v_call: TRBV7-3
d_call: -
clone_size: few
cdr3_aa: CASSPPSGNTIYF

j_call: TRBJ1-1
v_call: TRBV2
d_call: -
clone_size: -
cdr3_aa: CASILQMNTEAFF

j_call: TRBJ1-2
v_call: TRBV6-5
d_call: -
clone_size: few
cdr3_aa: CASSPLQAHNYGYTF

j_call: TRBJ1-6
v_call: TRBV14
d_call: -
clone_size: few
cdr3_aa: CASSQDPGYNSPLHF

j_call: TRBJ2-3
v_call: TRBV5-1
d_call: -
clone_size: -
cdr3_aa: CASSLDTDTQYF

j_call: TRBJ1-5
v_call: TRBV7-3
d_call: -
clone_size: -
cdr3_aa: CASRRDLGLGNQPQHF

j_call: TRBJ2-1
v_call: TRBV2
d_call: -
clone_size: -
cdr3_aa: CASSVGSRGNEQFF

j_call: TRBJ1-5
v_call: TRBV7-2
d_call: -
clone_size: -
cdr3_aa: CASSLAFARVDGNQPQHF

j_call: TRBJ1-5
v_call: TRBV19
d_call: -
clone_size: -
cdr3_aa: CASSIELAEKQHF

j_call: TRBJ1-1
v_call: TRBV6-6
d_call: -
clone_size: once
cdr3_aa: CASRADGNTEAFF

j_call: TRBJ1-2
v_call: TRBV19
d_call: TRBD1
clone_size: -
cdr3_aa: CASSDAGTGAYYGYTF

j_call: TRBJ1-4
v_call: TRBV5-6
d_call: -
clone_size: -
cdr3_aa: CASSRVSEKLFF

j_call: TRBJ1-1
v_call: TRBV19
d_call: -
clone_size: -
cdr3_aa: CASTGIFTTEAFF

j_call: TRBJ2-1
v_call: TRBV7-2
d_call: -
clone_size: -
cdr3_aa: CASKIRDNYNEQFF

j_call: TRBJ2-7
v_call: TRBV12-2
d_call: -
clone_size: -
cdr3_aa: CASRLVGQGPYEQYF